This T cell receptor beta chain came from a study of beta chain features in type 1 diabetes. For the study at large: Across every sample, over 100 million sorted cells were examined in total.

Investigators reverse transcribed all isolated RNA, so they sequenced expressed TCRB transcripts. Using immunoSEQ multiplex PCR, the repertoire was profiled, and TCRdb retains in-frame clones only, with some absent. This sample has tens of thousands of clones, with roughly 31% found just once. This CDR3 region has 15 residues. Germline CDR1 KGHSH, CDR2 LQKENI. V gave up 4 bases and J gave up 2 bases; unmatched junction bases: 5. A note on this clone: Its antigen is unidentified.

Markers CD45RO/CCR7/CD25/CD127/CD95/CD27 served to sort CD4+ naive, central memory, regulatory and stem cell-like memory cells. Regarding the study as a whole: Healthy donors had naive, central memory and Treg TCRB repertoires that appeared less similar than those seen among patients. Although PCR might favor shorter templates, it would do so equally in patients and controls.

The chain has TRBV18 and TRBJ2-5; 9 bases align to TRBD1. This sequence originates from a woman aged 18-29 years in good health. The material sequenced was stem cell memory CD4+ T cells from blood. CDR3: CASSLGTGQQETQYF. CDR3 nucleotide sequence: TGTGCCAGCTCACTAGGGACAGGGCAACAAGAGACCCAGTACTTC.